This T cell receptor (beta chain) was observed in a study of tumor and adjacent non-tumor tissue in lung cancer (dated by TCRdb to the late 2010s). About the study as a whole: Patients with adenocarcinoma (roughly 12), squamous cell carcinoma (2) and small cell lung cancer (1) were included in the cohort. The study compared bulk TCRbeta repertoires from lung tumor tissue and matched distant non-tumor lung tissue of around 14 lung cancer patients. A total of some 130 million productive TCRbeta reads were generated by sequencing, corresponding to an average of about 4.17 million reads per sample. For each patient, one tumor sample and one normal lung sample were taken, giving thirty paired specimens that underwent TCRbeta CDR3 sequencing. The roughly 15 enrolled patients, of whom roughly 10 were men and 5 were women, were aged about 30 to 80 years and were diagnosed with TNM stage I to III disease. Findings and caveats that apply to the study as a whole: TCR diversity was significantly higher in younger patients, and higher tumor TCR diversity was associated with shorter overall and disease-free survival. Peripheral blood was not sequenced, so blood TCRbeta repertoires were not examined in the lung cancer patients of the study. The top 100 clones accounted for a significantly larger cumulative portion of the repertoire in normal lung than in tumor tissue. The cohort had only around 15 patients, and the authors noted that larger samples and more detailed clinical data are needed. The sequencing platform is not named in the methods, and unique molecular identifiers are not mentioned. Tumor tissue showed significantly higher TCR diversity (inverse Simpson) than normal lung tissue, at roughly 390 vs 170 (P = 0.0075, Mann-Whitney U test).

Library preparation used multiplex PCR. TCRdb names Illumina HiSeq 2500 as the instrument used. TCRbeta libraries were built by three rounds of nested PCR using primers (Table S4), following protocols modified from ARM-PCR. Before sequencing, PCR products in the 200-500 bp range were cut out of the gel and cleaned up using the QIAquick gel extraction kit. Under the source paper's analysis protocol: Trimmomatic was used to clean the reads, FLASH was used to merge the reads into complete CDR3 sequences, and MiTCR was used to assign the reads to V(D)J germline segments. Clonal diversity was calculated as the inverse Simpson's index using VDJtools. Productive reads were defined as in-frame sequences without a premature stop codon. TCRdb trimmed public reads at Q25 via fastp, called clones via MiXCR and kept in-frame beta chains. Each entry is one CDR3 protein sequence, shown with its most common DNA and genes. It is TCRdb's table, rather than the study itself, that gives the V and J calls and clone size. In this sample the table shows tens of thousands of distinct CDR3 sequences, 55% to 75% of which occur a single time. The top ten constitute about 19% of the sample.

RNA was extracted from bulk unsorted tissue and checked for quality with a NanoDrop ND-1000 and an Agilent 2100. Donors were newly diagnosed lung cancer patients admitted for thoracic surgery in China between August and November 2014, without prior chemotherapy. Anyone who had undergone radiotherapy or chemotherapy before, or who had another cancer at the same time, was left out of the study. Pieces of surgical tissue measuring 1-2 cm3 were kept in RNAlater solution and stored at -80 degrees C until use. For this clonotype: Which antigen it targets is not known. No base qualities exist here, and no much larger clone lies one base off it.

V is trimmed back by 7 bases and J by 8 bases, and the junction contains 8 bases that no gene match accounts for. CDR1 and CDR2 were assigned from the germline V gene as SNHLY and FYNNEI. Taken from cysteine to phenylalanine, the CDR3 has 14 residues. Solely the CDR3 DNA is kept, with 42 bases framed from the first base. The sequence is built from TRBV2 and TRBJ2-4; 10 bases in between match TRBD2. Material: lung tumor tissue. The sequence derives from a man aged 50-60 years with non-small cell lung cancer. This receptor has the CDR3 CASTPAGGRDIQYF. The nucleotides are TGTGCCAGCACCCCAGCGGGAGGGAGGGACATTCAGTACTTC. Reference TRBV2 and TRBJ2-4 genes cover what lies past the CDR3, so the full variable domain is EPEVTQTPSHQVTQMGQEVILRCVPISNHLYFYWYRQILGQKVEFLVSFYNNEISEKSEIFDDQFSVERPDGSNFTLKIRSTKLEDSAMYFCASTPAGGRDIQYFGAGTRLSVL.